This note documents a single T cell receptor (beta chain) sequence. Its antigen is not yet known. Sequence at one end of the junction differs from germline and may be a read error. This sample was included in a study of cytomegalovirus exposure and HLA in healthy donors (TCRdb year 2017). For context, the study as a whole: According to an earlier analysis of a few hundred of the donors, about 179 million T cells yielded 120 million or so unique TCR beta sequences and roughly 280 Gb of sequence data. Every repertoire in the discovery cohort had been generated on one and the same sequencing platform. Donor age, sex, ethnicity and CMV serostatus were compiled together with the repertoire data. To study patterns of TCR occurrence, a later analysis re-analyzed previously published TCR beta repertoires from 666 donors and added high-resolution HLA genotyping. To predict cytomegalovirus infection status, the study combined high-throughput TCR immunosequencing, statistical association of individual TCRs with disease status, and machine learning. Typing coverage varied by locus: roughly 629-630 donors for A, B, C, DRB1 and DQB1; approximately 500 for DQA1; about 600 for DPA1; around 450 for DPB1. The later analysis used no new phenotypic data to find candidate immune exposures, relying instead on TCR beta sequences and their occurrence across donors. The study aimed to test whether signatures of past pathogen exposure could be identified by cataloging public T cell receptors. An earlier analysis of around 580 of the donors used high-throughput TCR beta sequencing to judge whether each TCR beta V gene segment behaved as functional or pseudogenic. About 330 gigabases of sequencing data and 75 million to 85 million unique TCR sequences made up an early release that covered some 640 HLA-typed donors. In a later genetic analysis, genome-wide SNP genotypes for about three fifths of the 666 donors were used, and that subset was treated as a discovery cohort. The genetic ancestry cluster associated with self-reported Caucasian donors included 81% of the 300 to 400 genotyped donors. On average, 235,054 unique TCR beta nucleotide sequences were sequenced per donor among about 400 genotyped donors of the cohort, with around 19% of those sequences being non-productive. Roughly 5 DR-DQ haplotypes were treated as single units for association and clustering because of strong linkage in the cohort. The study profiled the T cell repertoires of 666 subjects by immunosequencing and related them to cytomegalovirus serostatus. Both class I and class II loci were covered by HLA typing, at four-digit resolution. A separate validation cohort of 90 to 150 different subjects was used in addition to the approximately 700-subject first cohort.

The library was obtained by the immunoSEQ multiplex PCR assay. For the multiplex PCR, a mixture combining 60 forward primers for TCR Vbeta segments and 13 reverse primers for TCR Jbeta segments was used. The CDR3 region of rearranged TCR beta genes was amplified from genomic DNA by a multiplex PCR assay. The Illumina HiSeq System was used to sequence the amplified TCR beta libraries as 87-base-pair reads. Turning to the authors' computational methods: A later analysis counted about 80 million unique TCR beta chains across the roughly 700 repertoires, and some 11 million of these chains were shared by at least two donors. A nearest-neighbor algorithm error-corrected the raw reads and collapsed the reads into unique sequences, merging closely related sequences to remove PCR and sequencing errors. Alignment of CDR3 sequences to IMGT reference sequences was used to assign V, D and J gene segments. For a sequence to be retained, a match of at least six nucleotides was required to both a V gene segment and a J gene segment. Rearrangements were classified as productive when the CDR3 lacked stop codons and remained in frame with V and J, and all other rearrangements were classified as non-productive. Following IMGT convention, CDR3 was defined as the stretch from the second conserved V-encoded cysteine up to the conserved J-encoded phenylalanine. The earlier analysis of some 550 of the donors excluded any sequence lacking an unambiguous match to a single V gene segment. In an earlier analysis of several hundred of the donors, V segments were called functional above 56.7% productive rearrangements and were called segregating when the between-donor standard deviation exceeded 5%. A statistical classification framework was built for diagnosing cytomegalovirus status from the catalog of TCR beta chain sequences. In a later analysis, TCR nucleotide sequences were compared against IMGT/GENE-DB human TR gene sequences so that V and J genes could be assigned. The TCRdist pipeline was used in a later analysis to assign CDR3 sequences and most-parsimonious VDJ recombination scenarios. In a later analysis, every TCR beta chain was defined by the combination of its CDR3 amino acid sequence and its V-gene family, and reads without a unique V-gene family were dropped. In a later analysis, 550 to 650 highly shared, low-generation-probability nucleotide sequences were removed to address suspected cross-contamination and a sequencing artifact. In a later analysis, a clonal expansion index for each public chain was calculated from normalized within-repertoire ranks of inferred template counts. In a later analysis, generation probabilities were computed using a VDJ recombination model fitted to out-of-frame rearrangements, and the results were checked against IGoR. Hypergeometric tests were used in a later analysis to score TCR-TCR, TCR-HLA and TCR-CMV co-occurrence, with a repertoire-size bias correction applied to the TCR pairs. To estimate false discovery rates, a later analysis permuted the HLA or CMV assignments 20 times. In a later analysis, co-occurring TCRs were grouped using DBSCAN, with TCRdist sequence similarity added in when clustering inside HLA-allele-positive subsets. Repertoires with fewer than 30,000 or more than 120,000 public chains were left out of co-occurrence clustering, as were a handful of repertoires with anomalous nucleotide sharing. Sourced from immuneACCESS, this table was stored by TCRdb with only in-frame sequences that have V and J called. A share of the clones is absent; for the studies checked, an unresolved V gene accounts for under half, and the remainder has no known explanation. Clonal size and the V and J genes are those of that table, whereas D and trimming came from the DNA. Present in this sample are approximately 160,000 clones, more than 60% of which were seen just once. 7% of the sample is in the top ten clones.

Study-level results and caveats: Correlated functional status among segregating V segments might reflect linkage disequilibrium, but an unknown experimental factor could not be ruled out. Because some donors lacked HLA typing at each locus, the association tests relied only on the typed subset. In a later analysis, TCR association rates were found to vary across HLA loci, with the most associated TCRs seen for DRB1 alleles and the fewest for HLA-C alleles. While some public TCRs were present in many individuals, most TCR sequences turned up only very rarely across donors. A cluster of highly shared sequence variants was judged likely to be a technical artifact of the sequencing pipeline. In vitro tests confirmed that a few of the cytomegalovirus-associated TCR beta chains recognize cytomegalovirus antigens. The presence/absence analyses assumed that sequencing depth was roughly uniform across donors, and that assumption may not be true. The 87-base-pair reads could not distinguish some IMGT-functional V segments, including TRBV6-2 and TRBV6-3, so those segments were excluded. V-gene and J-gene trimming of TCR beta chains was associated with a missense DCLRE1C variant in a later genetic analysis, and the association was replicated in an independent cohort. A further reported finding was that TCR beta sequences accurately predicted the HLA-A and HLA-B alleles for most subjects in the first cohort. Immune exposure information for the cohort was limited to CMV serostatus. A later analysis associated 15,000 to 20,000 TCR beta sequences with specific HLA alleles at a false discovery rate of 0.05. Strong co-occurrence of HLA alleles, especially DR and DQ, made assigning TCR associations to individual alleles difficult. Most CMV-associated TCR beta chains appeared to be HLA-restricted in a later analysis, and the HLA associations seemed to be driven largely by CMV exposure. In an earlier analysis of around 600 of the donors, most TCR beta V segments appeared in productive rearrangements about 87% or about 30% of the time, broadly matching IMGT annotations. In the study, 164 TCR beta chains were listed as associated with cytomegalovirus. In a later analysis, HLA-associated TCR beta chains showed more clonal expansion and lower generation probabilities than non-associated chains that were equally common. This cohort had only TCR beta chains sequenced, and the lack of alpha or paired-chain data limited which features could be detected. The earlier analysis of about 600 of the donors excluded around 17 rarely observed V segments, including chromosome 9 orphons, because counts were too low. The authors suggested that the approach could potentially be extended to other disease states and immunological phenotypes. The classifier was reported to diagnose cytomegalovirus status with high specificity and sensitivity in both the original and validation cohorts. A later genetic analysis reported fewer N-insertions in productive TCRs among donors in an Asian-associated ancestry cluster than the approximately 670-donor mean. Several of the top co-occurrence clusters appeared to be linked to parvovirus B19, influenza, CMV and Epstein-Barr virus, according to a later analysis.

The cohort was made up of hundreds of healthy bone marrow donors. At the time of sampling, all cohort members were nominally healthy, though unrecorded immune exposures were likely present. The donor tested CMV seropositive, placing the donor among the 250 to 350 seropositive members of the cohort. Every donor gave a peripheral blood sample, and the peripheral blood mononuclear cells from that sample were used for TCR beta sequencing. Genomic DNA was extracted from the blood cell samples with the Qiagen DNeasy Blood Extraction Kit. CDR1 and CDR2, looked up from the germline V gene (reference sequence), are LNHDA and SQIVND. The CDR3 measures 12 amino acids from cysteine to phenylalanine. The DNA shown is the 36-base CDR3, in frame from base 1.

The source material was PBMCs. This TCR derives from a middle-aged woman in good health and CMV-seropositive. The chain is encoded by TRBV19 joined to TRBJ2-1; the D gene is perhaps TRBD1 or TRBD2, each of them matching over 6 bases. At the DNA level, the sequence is TGTGCCAGTGGTATAGGGGGGCTGGTGCAGTTCTTC. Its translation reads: CASGIGGLVQFF.